This T cell receptor (beta chain) was identified in a study of a mutant IDH1 vaccine in newly diagnosed glioma. The overall study: Earlier care involved radiotherapy, temozolomide, or both, and the majority received both.

Described time point: baseline, week 1 (first vaccination visit). The treatment: pre-vaccination baseline after standard-of-care therapy. There were new WHO grade 3 or 4 astrocytomas in the donors, and these were IDH1-mutant and ATRX-lost. This clone was observed once. V lost 3 bases and J lost 14; bases outside the gene matches: 10. There are 13 residues in the CDR3. CDR1 LGHNA and CDR2 YSLEER come from the germline V gene. TCRdb's table, derived via immunoSEQ multiplex PCR, lists solely in-frame clones and lacks some. Among over 75,000 clones listed, around four fifths were seen once. This clonotype was obtained from a man aged 35 to 55 with glioma. The chain combines TRBV4-3 with TRBJ2-1; 7 bases align to TRBD1. This sample comprised PBMCs, obtained from a glioma patient treated with radiotherapy, temozolomide or both. This chain's CDR3 is CASSQNRGSGEFF. CDR3 nucleotides: TGCGCCAGCAGCCAGAACAGGGGCTCCGGCGAGTTCTTC.